Listed here are 14 T cell receptor beta chains from one sample, sequenced in a study of long-term antiretroviral therapy in people with HIV. Survey-level resolution applied to immunoSEQ assay v3.0. Sequenced by immunoSEQ multiplex PCR; TCRdb stores in-frame clones only, minus some. The sample carries over 15,000 clones, 80% recorded once. The sequences come from unsorted PBMCs, collected 0.1 years before starting antiretroviral therapy. The receptors come from a man aged 18 to 29 with HIV.

The rearrangement joins TRBV10-3 to TRBJ1-6, with D unresolved. Germline V gene data show CDR1 as ENHRY and CDR2 as SYGVKD. This CDR3 spans 16 amino acids. V lost 2 bases to trimming and J lost 7 bases, with 15 bases between them. CDR3: CAISERAVPANSPLHF. The CDR3 coding sequence is TGTGCCATCAGTGAGAGGGCAGTACCAGCGAATTCACCCCTCCACTTT.

The chain links TRBV11-2 to TRBJ1-1; 7 bases match TRBD1. Germline assignment: CDR1 SGHAT and CDR2 FQNNGV. The V gene end was trimmed by 1 base and the J gene end by 5 bases; junction bases not matched to a gene: 4. This CDR3 spans 14 amino acids. DNA of the CDR3: TGTGCCAGCAGCTTAGTGACAGGGCGGACTGAAGCTTTCTTT. Residues: CASSLVTGRTEAFF.

The chain couples TRBV9 to TRBJ1-2; 9 bases fit TRBD1. The CDR3 runs to 15 residues. Germline values: CDR1 SGDLS, CDR2 YYNGEE. The V segment lost 8 bases and the J segment 4 bases; nucleotides outside the gene matches: 12. Here the CDR3 reads CASTGGAGIGYGYTF. The CDR3 bases are TGTGCCAGTACAGGGGGCGCAGGAATAGGCTATGGCTACACCTTC. Together with reference TRBV9 and TRBJ1-2, the CDR3 gives the full variable domain: DSGVTQTPKHLITATGQRVTLRCSPRSGDLSVYWYQQSLDQGLQFLIQYYNGEERAKGNILERFSAQQFPDLHSELNLSSLELGDSALYFCASTGGAGIGYGYTFGSGTRLTVV.

Only one count was recorded for this clone. The chain recombines TRBV28 with TRBJ1-5; D is unclear. Germline V lookup: CDR1 MDHEN, CDR2 SYDVKM. Trimming cost V 3 bases and J 5 bases, with 11 bases left between them. CDR3 length: 14 residues. The CDR3 loop is CASSFTVHHQPQHF. The CDR3 nucleotides read TGTGCCAGCAGTTTTACGGTTCATCATCAGCCCCAGCATTTT. Supplemented by reference TRBV28 and TRBJ1-5, the full variable domain reads DVKVTQSSRYLVKRTGEKVFLECVQDMDHENMFWYRQDPGLGLRLIYFSYDVKMKEKGDIPEGYSVSREKKERFSLILESASTNQTSMYLCASSFTVHHQPQHFGDGTRLSIL.

The chain uses TRBV11-3 and TRBJ2-3; 7 nucleotides line up with TRBD2. With V trimmed by 5 bases and J by 2 bases, 10 bases remained unmatched. The CDR3 is 16 residues long. Per the germline V gene, CDR1 is SGHNT and CDR2 is YENEEA. The CDR3 loop is CASSGGTTGDTDTQYF. Written as DNA, the CDR3 is TGTGCCAGCAGCGGCGGGACTACGGGTGACACAGATACGCAGTATTTT.

This sequence joins TRBV20-1 and TRBJ2-7; 11 bases agree with TRBD1. CDR1 is DFQATT and CDR2 is SNEGSKA in the germline V gene (reference sequence). The CDR3 totals 11 residues. In nucleotides, the CDR3 is TGCAGATGGGACAGGGGGGACGAGCAGTACTTC. Its translation: CRWDRGDEQYF.

This chain uses TRBV27 with TRBJ2-3, with D possibly being TRBD2 (6 bases). The V end lost 1 base, the J end lost 1 base, and 12 bases lay between the germline ends. The germline gives CDR1 MNHEY, CDR2 SMNVEV (reference sequence). The CDR3 sequence is 16 residues long. The CDR3 nucleotides are TGTGCCAGCAGTTTATATATGACGGGGGGCACAGATACGCAGTATTTT. Its translation is CASSLYMTGGTDTQYF.

This CDR3 reads CASSLGRLVGKDTQYF. The CDR3 nucleotides are TGTGCCAGCAGCTTAGGGAGACTAGTCGGTAAAGATACGCAGTATTTT. The rearrangement uses TRBV7-7 and TRBJ2-3, with a possible D match to TRBD2 (6 bases). The V gene's germline CDR1 is SSHAT and CDR2 FNYEAQ (reference sequence). The CDR3 loop spans 16 amino acids. V gave up 1 base and J gave up 5 bases, with 16 bases separating them.

V is TRBV5-1 and J is TRBJ2-2, with D perhaps matching TRBD1 or TRBD2 (6 bases each). Trimming cost V 4 bases and J 3 bases, with 13 bases left between them. Germline CDR1 is SGHRS and CDR2 is YFSETQ. The CDR3 sequence is 15 residues long. The CDR3 DNA reads as TGCGCCAGCAGCGTCGGGGGCCGACACACCGGGGAGCTGTTTTTT. Translated: CASSVGGRHTGELFF.

The genes are TRBV4-3 and TRBJ2-4, with D unresolved. The CDR3 extends over 16 amino acids. CDR1 is LGHNA, CDR2 YSLEER, per germline. Trimming removed 0 bases at V and 0 bases at J, with 9 bases between. CDR3: CASSQELTEAKNIQYF. The CDR3 DNA is TGCGCCAGCAGCCAAGAACTCACAGAAGCCAAAAACATTCAGTACTTC.

V gene TRBV6-4 combines with J gene TRBJ2-1; 12 bases match TRBD2. Trimming removed 6 bases from V and 8 bases from J; junction bases left unmatched: 8. Germline assignment: CDR1 MRHNA and CDR2 SNTAGT. The CDR3 totals 15 residues. As DNA, the CDR3 is TGTGCCAGCAGGGCTCTAGCGGGGGGGCGAGATGAGCAGTTCTTC. Protein product: CASRALAGGRDEQFF.

The V and J genes are TRBV7-3 and TRBJ2-3, with 12 bases aligning to TRBD2. Germline V gene sequence: CDR1 SGHTA, CDR2 FQGTGA. Trimming cost V 4 bases and J 7 bases; bases outside gene matches: 3. The CDR3 is 14 residues long. The CDR3 nucleotides read TGTGCCAGCAGCTCTAGCGGGGGGGTTAATACGCAGTATTTT. Its translation is CASSSSGGVNTQYF.

In its sample, this clone was seen a few times. V gene TRBV5-1 combines with J gene TRBJ1-2, with 9 bases matching TRBD1. CDR1 is SGHRS and CDR2 is YFSETQ in the germline V gene. The CDR3 is 14 residues long. Losses at the gene ends were 4 bases for V and 8 bases for J; bases not matched to a gene: 9. For the CDR3, the DNA is TGCGCCAGCAGCGCTTTACAGGGGGCGCGAGGCTACACCTTC. It is translated as CASSALQGARGYTF.

The chain combines TRBV18 with TRBJ2-7; tentative D call: TRBD2 (5 bases). V was pared by 5 bases and J by 0 bases, with 11 bases between. Germline CDR1 KGHSH, CDR2 LQKENI. The CDR3 is 14 amino acids. The CDR3 sequence: CASSSSGDSYEQYF. Here the CDR3 DNA reads TGTGCCAGCTCATCAAGCGGTGACTCCTACGAGCAGTACTTC.